This T cell receptor (beta chain) was found in a study of CD8+ T cells in alopecia areata. Collected material from alopecia areata patients comprised lesional scalp punch biopsies and peripheral blood. Between the trimmed V and J ends, which lost 4 bases and 3 bases, there was a span of 10 bases. The CDR3 loop spans 13 amino acids. The V gene's germline CDR1 is GTSNPN and CDR2 SVGIG (reference sequence). RNA extraction and reverse transcription yielded cDNA as sequencing template. Sequencing was performed with immunoSEQ multiplex PCR; in TCRdb, only in-frame clones are kept and a portion is missing. The sample contains around 140,000 clones, roughly 53% of which appear only once.

This receptor was obtained from a human donor with alopecia areata. The chain recombines TRBV30 with TRBJ2-1; D not certain. The sequencing used CD4+ T cells sorted from blood, collected at week 0. The CDR3 bases are TGTGCCTGGAACTTGCAGAACTACAATGAGCAGTTCTTC. It codes for CAWNLQNYNEQFF.